Each of the 20 T cell receptor beta chains below was sequenced from the same sample in a study of blood T cell repertoires in COVID-19 (dated by TCRdb to the early 2020s). Library preparation employed the immunoSEQ multiplex PCR assay. TCRdb provides this immuneACCESS table in a form limited to in-frame rearrangements. Some clones are lacking; in checked studies, under half of them reflect an unresolved V gene, and why the rest are absent is not known. The sample includes some 88,000 clones, with approximately 90% observed a single time. The ten top clones hold around 2% of the sample. The sequenced material came from peripheral blood. The receptors here all came from a human donor with active COVID-19. The donor label of this sample is uncertain.

CDR3 in DNA: TGTGCCAGCAGCCTTCGGACAGGGGGCCGGAACACTGAAGCTTTCTTT. Its translation is CASSLRTGGRNTEAFF. The rearrangement joins TRBV7-6 to TRBJ1-1; 11 bases fit TRBD1. The CDR3 contains 16 residues. Germline lookup yields CDR1 SGHVS and CDR2 FNYEAQ. J was trimmed by 1 base and V by 5 bases; bases with no gene match: 6.

The CDR3 DNA is TGTGCCACGACCGAAGGGGTCCCTTCCTACGAGCAGTACTTC. Translated, it gives CATTEGVPSYEQYF. The V call is TRBV6-5, the J call TRBJ2-7, with a tentative D call TRBD1 (5 bases). V was trimmed by 10 bases and J by 1 base, leaving 17 bases between them. Germline assignment: CDR1 MNHEY and CDR2 SVGAGI. The CDR3 sequence is 14 residues long.

This chain uses TRBV6-5 with TRBJ2-7; the match to TRBD1 covers 7 bases. The germline gives CDR1 MNHEY, CDR2 SVGAGI. J lost 6 bases, V lost 6 bases, and 11 bases had no gene match. CDR3 length equals 14 residues. The CDR3, as DNA: TGTGCCAGCAGCCCGACAGGGCGTGGGGGCGAGCAGTACTTC. Residues: CASSPTGRGGEQYF.

The V gene is TRBV6-6, the J gene TRBJ1-2; D not resolved. In germline, CDR1 is MNHNY, CDR2 SVGAGI (reference sequence). The CDR3 loop spans 15 amino acids. The V end was cut by 6 bases, the J end by 2 bases, with 16 bases between. The CDR3 nucleotides are TGTGCCAGCAGCCATCCCTCTACAGAGAACTATGGCTACACCTTC. Translated, it gives CASSHPSTENYGYTF.

This chain uses TRBV9 with TRBJ2-3; D perhaps matches TRBD2 (5 bases). The CDR3 loop spans 14 amino acids. CDR1 and CDR2 from the germline V gene are SGDLS and YYNGEE. Trimming pared 0 bases from V and 2 bases from J, leaving 7 bases between. CDR3 nucleotide sequence: TGTGCCAGCAGCGTAGACCGGGACACAGATACGCAGTATTTT. Its protein is CASSVDRDTDTQYF.

The chain joins TRBV12-5 to TRBJ1-1; D is undetermined. The ends were cut back, 4 bases at V and 0 bases at J, with 9 bases in the middle. CDR3 length equals 14 residues. Germline-derived CDR1 and CDR2 are LGHNT and FRNRAP. CDR3 nucleotide sequence: TGTGCTAGTGGTTGGACGGGAATGAACACTGAAGCTTTCTTT. This translates into CASGWTGMNTEAFF. Complete variable domain (other parts from reference TRBV12-5 and TRBJ1-1): DARVTQTPRHKVTEMGQEVTMRCQPILGHNTVFWYRQTMMQGLELLAYFRNRAPLDDSGMPKDRFSAEMPDATLATLKIQPSEPRDSAVYFCASGWTGMNTEAFFGQGTRLTVV.

Turning to this clone: This sample includes further DNA sequences coding for the same CDR3. This rearrangement joins TRBV5-1 to TRBJ2-1; 10 nucleotides agree with TRBD2. V was clipped by 0 bases and J by 3 bases; unmatched bases: 3. The CDR3 spans 16 residues. The germline V gene encodes CDR1 SGHRS and CDR2 YFSETQ. CDR3 amino acids: CASSLEASGGYNEQFF. CDR3 sequence (DNA): TGCGCCAGCAGCTTGGAGGCTAGCGGGGGCTACAATGAGCAGTTCTTC.

The V and J genes are TRBV5-4 and TRBJ1-1; 9 bases fit TRBD1. The CDR3 loop spans 14 amino acids. CDR1 is SGHNT, CDR2 YYREEE, per germline (reference sequence). V lost 3 bases and J lost 3; bases outside the gene matches: 3. The CDR3 region is CASSWGQGDTEAFF. Written as DNA, the CDR3 is TGTGCCAGCAGCTGGGGACAGGGTGACACTGAAGCTTTCTTT.

This clone has more than one count but fewer than ten. This sequence joins TRBV4-3 and TRBJ1-6; D is unclear. CDR3 length: 13 residues. V was cut by 0 bases and J by 9 bases, with 6 bases left in between. CDR1 and CDR2 (germline): LGHNA, YSLEER. CDR3 coding DNA: TGCGCCAGCAGCCAAGACCGCAGTTCACCCCTCCACTTT. Protein: CASSQDRSSPLHF.

The chain recombines TRBV6-2 or TRBV6-3 with TRBJ2-5; tentatively, D is TRBD2 (5 bases). CDR3 length: 12 residues. Germline V gene sequence: CDR1 MNHEY, CDR2 SVGEGT. V lost 5 bases and J lost 5, with 9 bases in between. The CDR3, as DNA: TGTGCCAGCAGTACGGGGTGGGAGACCCAGTACTTC. Protein: CASSTGWETQYF.

The chain recombines TRBV28 with TRBJ1-3, with 10 bases that match TRBD1. CDR1 MDHEN and CDR2 SYDVKM come from the germline V gene. The CDR3 runs 16 residues. The trim removed 7 bases at V and 2 bases at J, leaving 8 bases unmatched. CDR3 nucleotides: TGTGCCAGCACCGTAGGACAGGGGGAAGCTGGAAACACCATATATTTT. Amino acids: CASTVGQGEAGNTIYF. Filled out from reference TRBV28 and TRBJ1-3, the complete variable domain reads DVKVTQSSRYLVKRTGEKVFLECVQDMDHENMFWYRQDPGLGLRLIYFSYDVKMKEKGDIPEGYSVSREKKERFSLILESASTNQTSMYLCASTVGQGEAGNTIYFGEGSWLTVV.

The genes are TRBV7-6 and TRBJ2-5, with D possibly TRBD2 on 5 matching bases. The ends were cut back, 1 base at V and 0 bases at J, with 15 bases in the middle. Per the germline V gene, CDR1 is SGHVS and CDR2 is FNYEAQ. This CDR3 spans 17 amino acids. This CDR3 is CASSLVSAEPYQETQYF. The CDR3 DNA follows: TGTGCCAGCAGCTTAGTATCAGCGGAGCCCTACCAAGAGACCCAGTACTTC.

This clone was recorded a few times. J is TRBJ1-2 and V is TRBV6-1, with D possibly TRBD1 on 6 matching bases. The ends were cut back, 0 bases at V and 4 bases at J, with 15 bases in the middle. Germline-derived CDR1 and CDR2 are MNHNS and SASEGT. There are 16 residues in the CDR3. The CDR3 DNA reads as TGTGCCAGCAGTGAAGCGGCGGACAGACCCACCTATGGCTACACCTTC. It codes for CASSEAADRPTYGYTF.

This clone has only one observation. The chain employs TRBV2 and TRBJ2-6; no clear D. Germline lookup yields CDR1 SNHLY and CDR2 FYNNEI. V dropped 4 bases and J dropped 2 bases, with 9 bases sitting between them. This CDR3 has 15 amino acids. The CDR3 loop is CASSVRLPGANVLTF. The CDR3 DNA reads as TGTGCCAGCAGTGTGCGTCTGCCTGGGGCCAACGTCCTGACTTTC.

The chain combines TRBV5-1 with TRBJ1-2, with D possibly matching TRBD1 (6 bases). The V end lost 4 bases, the J end lost 8 bases, and 18 bases lay between the germline ends. Germline V gene sequence: CDR1 SGHRS, CDR2 YFSETQ. CDR3 length equals 14 residues. CDR3 DNA: TGCGCCAGCAGCAGAACAGGGAGGGGGGACGGCTACACCTTC. As protein: CASSRTGRGDGYTF.

This clone has a single count. This sequence joins TRBV7-6 and TRBJ2-5; 10 nucleotides line up with TRBD2. With V trimmed by 6 bases and J by 2 bases, 9 bases remained unmatched. The CDR3 covers 16 residues. CDR1 is SGHVS, CDR2 FNYEAQ, per germline. For the CDR3, the DNA is TGTGCCAGCAGTTCCAGACTAGCGGGCGATCAAGAGACCCAGTACTTC. Translating it yields CASSSRLAGDQETQYF.

This chain connects TRBV5-4 to TRBJ2-7; 7 bases match TRBD2. The CDR3 loop spans 14 amino acids. J was trimmed by 4 bases and V by 0 bases; bases with no gene match: 4. Germline CDR1 SGHNT, CDR2 YYREEE (reference sequence). The CDR3 sequence is CASSLERGFYEQYF. CDR3 in DNA: TGTGCCAGCAGCTTGGAGCGGGGTTTTTACGAGCAGTACTTC.

The sample holds one count of this clone. The chain couples TRBV5-6 to TRBJ1-5, with 7 bases identical to TRBD1. The CDR3 sequence is 15 residues long. Per the germline V gene, CDR1 is SGHDT and CDR2 is YYEEEE. Trimming at V came to 1 base and at J to 4 bases, leaving 5 bases not matched to a gene. CDR3 sequence reads: CASSLRTGLNQPQHF. The CDR3 region has the DNA TGTGCCAGCAGCTTGAGGACAGGCCTTAATCAGCCCCAGCATTTT.

The V gene is TRBV3-1 (or the pseudogene TRBV3-2), the J gene TRBJ1-2; D is uncertain. The CDR3 has 13 residues. Trimming removed 4 bases at V and 7 bases at J, with 13 bases between. CDR1 and CDR2 from the germline V gene are LGHDT and YNNKEL (reference sequence). CDR3 bases: TGTGCCAGCAGCCGAGATATAGAGGGTGGCTACACCTTC. Residues: CASSRDIEGGYTF.

This rearrangement joins TRBV7-3 to TRBJ2-1, with 15 bases identical to TRBD2. CDR1 SGHTA and CDR2 FQGTGA come from the germline V gene. This CDR3 comprises 16 residues. J lost 6 bases, V lost 2 bases, and 2 bases had no gene match. The CDR3 is CASSLGLAGGINEQFF. The CDR3 region has the DNA TGTGCCAGCAGCTTAGGACTAGCGGGGGGGATCAATGAGCAGTTCTTC. The variable domain in full, completed from reference TRBV7-3 and TRBJ2-1, reads GAGVSQTPSNKVTEKGKYVELRCDPISGHTALYWYRQSLGQGPEFLIYFQGTGAADDSGLPNDRFFAVRPEGSVSTLKIQRTERGDSAVYLCASSLGLAGGINEQFFGPGTRLTVL.